The 22 T cell receptor beta chains listed next were all sequenced from one sample in a study of CD8 T cells in Susac syndrome. A quantity of about 0.5 to 1 ug RNA underwent reverse transcription using random hexamers. MiXCR was run by TCRdb on the immunoSEQ multiplex PCR reads, yielding one entry per CDR3 protein. The repertoire holds some 99,000 distinct CDR3 sequences, with 90% to 95% as singletons. Sample: CD4+ T cells from PBMCs. Source of these receptors: a human donor with Susac syndrome.

J is TRBJ2-1 and V is TRBV15; 10 bases agree with TRBD2. The CDR3 consists of 16 residues. The J segment lost 6 bases and the V segment lost 3 bases, leaving 8 bases of the junction unmatched. Germline loops: CDR1 LNHNV, CDR2 YYDKDF (reference sequence). The CDR3: CATSSGTSGVTNEQFF. The CDR3 DNA sequence: TGTGCCACCAGCAGCGGCACTAGCGGGGTTACCAATGAGCAGTTCTTC.

The chain employs TRBV14 and TRBJ1-6, with D uncertain. CDR1 is SGHDN and CDR2 is FVKESK in the germline V gene. Deletions cut 4 bases from V and 2 bases from J, with 12 bases between. The CDR3 consists of 16 residues. In DNA, the CDR3 is TGTGCCAGCAGCCTGATATCGTACCCCTATAATTCACCCCTCCACTTT. It codes for CASSLISYPYNSPLHF.

V usage is TRBV3-1 and J usage is TRBJ2-7; possible D gene TRBD2, 5 bases. V gave up 2 bases and J gave up 4 bases, with 15 bases separating them. Germline V lookup: CDR1 LGHDT, CDR2 YNNKEL (reference sequence). There are 15 residues in the CDR3. CDR3 coding DNA: TGTGCCAGCAGCCAAACCGACTTGGGGAGTTACGAGCAGTACTTC. Its translation: CASSQTDLGSYEQYF.

This rearrangement joins TRBV4-1 to TRBJ2-7; unclear D gene. The CDR3 has 15 residues. V lost 2 bases and J 5 bases, leaving 16 bases between the germline ends. The germline CDR1 and CDR2 sequences are MGHRA and YSYEKL. The CDR3 region is CASSQLHRGLDEQYF. The DNA for the CDR3 is TGCGCCAGCAGCCAACTACATCGAGGCTTGGACGAGCAGTACTTC.

This clonotype turned up a few times. This chain links TRBV30 with TRBJ1-1; D not certain. This CDR3 region has 11 residues. V was pared by 5 bases and J by 0 bases, with 4 bases between. Per germline, CDR1 GTSNPN and CDR2 SVGIG (reference sequence). The CDR3 coding sequence is TGTGCCTGGCGGATGAACACTGAAGCTTTCTTT. It encodes CAWRMNTEAFF.

This chain connects TRBV5-1 to TRBJ2-5; D might be TRBD2 (5 bases). Germline V gene sequence: CDR1 SGHRS, CDR2 YFSETQ. The CDR3 loop spans 14 amino acids. The V end was cut by 7 bases, the J end by 5 bases, with 18 bases between. In DNA form, the CDR3 reads TGCGCCAGCGAGGTCGGAACGCGCGGGGAGACCCAGTACTTC. Translation: CASEVGTRGETQYF.

The gene calls are TRBV7-9 and TRBJ2-7; the D gene is possibly TRBD1 (6 bases). Trimming took off 3 bases at V and 2 bases at J, with 11 bases between the two ends. This CDR3 contains 14 residues. Germline CDR1 is SEHNR and CDR2 is FQNEAQ (reference sequence). The CDR3 spells CASSLTTGTYEQYF. The DNA of the CDR3 is TGTGCCAGCAGCTTGACGACAGGAACCTACGAGCAGTACTTC. The full variable domain, completed using reference TRBV7-9 and TRBJ2-7, is DTGVSQNPRHKITKRGQNVTFRCDPISEHNRLYWYRQTLGQGPEFLTYFQNEAQLEKSRLLSDRFSAERPKGSFSTLEIQRTEQGDSAMYLCASSLTTGTYEQYFGPGTRLTVT.

The chain employs TRBV6-5 and TRBJ2-7; 8 nucleotides line up with TRBD1. Trimming at V came to 10 bases and at J to 4 bases, leaving 9 bases not matched to a gene. Per the germline V gene, CDR1 is MNHEY and CDR2 is SVGAGI. The CDR3 is made up of 13 amino acids. The CDR3 loop reads CATRDRGPYEQYF. CDR3 DNA sequence: TGTGCCACGCGAGACAGGGGCCCTTACGAGCAGTACTTC.

The genes are TRBV20-1 and TRBJ2-3; TRBD2 matches 10 bases. Germline CDR1 DFQATT, CDR2 SNEGSKA (reference sequence). This CDR3 spans 15 amino acids. Germline trimming cut 6 bases from V and 4 bases from J; bases unmatched to any gene: 10. As DNA, the CDR3 is TGCAGTGCCGTTACCGGGACTAGCGCCGCAGATACGCAGTATTTT. Translating it yields CSAVTGTSAADTQYF.

The V call is TRBV30, the J call TRBJ1-1, with D uncertain. Germline V gene lookup returns CDR1 GTSNPN and CDR2 SVGIG (reference sequence). The CDR3 has 12 amino acids. The ends were cut back, 4 bases at V and 5 bases at J, with 11 bases in the middle. In DNA, the CDR3 is TGTGCCTGGATGCGGATCGAGACTGAAGCTTTCTTT. Translated: CAWMRIETEAFF.

This clonotype turned up a few times. V is TRBV12-3 or TRBV12-4 and J is TRBJ1-5; weak D call: TRBD1 (5 bases). Trimming took off 2 bases at V and 4 bases at J, with 6 bases between the two ends. There are 13 residues in the CDR3. The CDR3 DNA sequence: TGTGCCAGCAGTTTACAGGGAAATCAGCCCCAGCATTTT. This encodes CASSLQGNQPQHF.

The chain links TRBV21-1 to TRBJ2-1. TRBV21-1 is listed as a pseudogene. The CDR3 runs to 14 residues. The CDR3 region has the DNA TGTGCCAGTGAAGCAGGGGGCGCCTACAATGAGCAGTTCTTC. Its protein product is CASEAGGAYNEQFF.

The chain carries TRBV20-1 and TRBJ1-2; unclear D gene. V lost 0 bases and J lost 6, with 20 bases in between. Germline CDR1 reads DFQATT; CDR2 reads SNEGSKA (reference sequence). This CDR3 is built from 16 residues. The CDR3 reads CSARDSGVFLEDGYTF. CDR3 bases: TGCAGTGCTAGAGATTCCGGAGTGTTCCTAGAGGATGGCTACACCTTC.

This chain uses TRBV4-1 with TRBJ1-4, with D perhaps matching TRBD1 (6 bases). This CDR3 is built from 18 residues. The germline CDR1 and CDR2 sequences are MGHRA and YSYEKL. The V gene lost 1 base and the J gene lost 0 bases, with 15 bases spanning the gap. The CDR3 DNA reads as TGCGCCAGCAGCCAAGGATACAGGGAGTTGTCAACTAATGAAAAACTGTTTTTT. This sequence encodes CASSQGYRELSTNEKLFF.

This chain connects TRBV29-1 to TRBJ2-7, with D possibly TRBD1 on 5 matching bases. V was clipped by 4 bases and J by 12 bases, with 16 bases between them. The CDR3 contains 11 residues. CDR1 and CDR2 from the germline V gene are SQVTM and ANQGSEA. The CDR3 loop is CSVGSQGDSYF. DNA of the CDR3: TGCAGCGTTGGTTCCCAGGGCGATTCGTACTTC.

This clonotype was detected once. V usage is TRBV25-1 and J usage is TRBJ1-1, with a possible D match to TRBD1 (6 bases). Per germline, CDR1 MGHDK and CDR2 SYGVNS. Trimming removed 6 bases from V and 1 base from J, with 6 bases in between. The CDR3 totals 12 residues. The CDR3 loop reads CASRQGNTEAFF. DNA of the CDR3: TGTGCCAGCAGACAGGGGAACACTGAAGCTTTCTTT.

This chain joins TRBV9 and TRBJ2-3, with 8 bases aligning to TRBD2. There are 16 residues in the CDR3. J gave up 2 bases and V 0 bases, and 5 bases lay outside the gene matches. Germline CDR1 is SGDLS and CDR2 is YYNGEE. CDR3 sequence reads: CASSVAAGGNTDTQYF. CDR3 bases: TGTGCCAGCAGCGTAGCCGCGGGGGGCAACACAGATACGCAGTATTTT.

This clonotype occurred once. The CDR3 DNA follows: TGTGCCAGCAGCCCACTTCTAGCGGGGGCCTCCTACGAGCAGTACTTC. Amino acid sequence: CASSPLLAGASYEQYF. V and J are TRBV12-3 or TRBV12-4 and TRBJ2-7; 10 bases are shared with TRBD2. V lost 6 bases and J lost 0; bases outside the gene matches: 8. The CDR3 spans 16 residues.

The chain has TRBV5-1 and TRBJ2-5; 7 bases agree with TRBD1. After removal of 4 bases from V and 7 bases from J, the junction contained 7 bases not matched to a gene. Germline V gene sequence: CDR1 SGHRS, CDR2 YFSETQ. This CDR3 is built from 13 residues. CDR3 protein: CASSPGTVGTQYF. CDR3 in DNA: TGCGCCAGCAGCCCGGGGACAGTGGGGACCCAGTACTTC.

The J gene is TRBJ2-5, the V gene TRBV12-3 or TRBV12-4, with D perhaps TRBD1 (5 bases). Deletions cut 8 bases from V and 5 bases from J, with 9 bases between. There are 11 residues in the CDR3. The CDR3, as DNA: TGTGCCAGCTCAGGGCGGGAGACCCAGTACTTC. Its translation is CASSGRETQYF.

This chain uses TRBV9 with TRBJ1-6; D is unresolved. Between the trimmed V and J ends, which lost 2 bases and 3 bases, there was a span of 12 bases. The CDR3 sequence is 16 residues long. Germline-derived CDR1 and CDR2 are SGDLS and YYNGEE. CDR3 bases: TGTGCCAGCAGCGTCGAGGACGGGATCTATAATTCACCCCTCCACTTT. Protein product: CASSVEDGIYNSPLHF.

This chain connects TRBV30 to TRBJ1-1; D is unresolved. In germline, CDR1 is GTSNPN, CDR2 SVGIG (reference sequence). The CDR3 spans 15 residues. V was clipped by 4 bases and J by 1 base, with 16 bases between them. The CDR3 DNA sequence: TGTGCCTGGACTTCAAGTGGAGGGTCGAACACTGAAGCTTTCTTT. Translating gives CAWTSSGGSNTEAFF.